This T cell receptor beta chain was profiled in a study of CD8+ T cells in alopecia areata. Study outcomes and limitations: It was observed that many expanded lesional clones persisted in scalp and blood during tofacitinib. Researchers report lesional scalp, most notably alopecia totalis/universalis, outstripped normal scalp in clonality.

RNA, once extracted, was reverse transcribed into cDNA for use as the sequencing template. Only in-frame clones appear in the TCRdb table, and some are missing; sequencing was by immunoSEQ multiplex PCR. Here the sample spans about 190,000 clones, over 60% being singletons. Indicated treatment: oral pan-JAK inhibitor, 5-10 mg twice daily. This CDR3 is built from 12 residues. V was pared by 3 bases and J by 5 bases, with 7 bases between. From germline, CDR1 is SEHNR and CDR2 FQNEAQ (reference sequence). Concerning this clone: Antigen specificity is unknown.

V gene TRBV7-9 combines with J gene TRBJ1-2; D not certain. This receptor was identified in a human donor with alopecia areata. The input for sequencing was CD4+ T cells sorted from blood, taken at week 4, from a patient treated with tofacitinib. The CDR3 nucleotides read TGTGCCAGCAGCTTTGAAGGGTATGGCTACACCTTC. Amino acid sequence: CASSFEGYGYTF. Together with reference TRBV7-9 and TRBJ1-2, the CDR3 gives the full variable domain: DTGVSQNPRHKITKRGQNVTFRCDPISEHNRLYWYRQTLGQGPEFLTYFQNEAQLEKSRLLSDRFSAERPKGSFSTLEIQRTEQGDSAMYLCASSFEGYGYTFGSGTRLTVV.